This T cell receptor beta chain derives from a study of cytomegalovirus exposure and HLA in healthy donors. Across the whole study: The Caucasian-associated ancestry cluster held 80% to 90% of more than 350 genotyped donors. The study, taken as a whole, reports: Across donors, most TCRs were seen rarely, yet some public ones were widespread.

This cohort consisted of healthy bone marrow donors. With regard to this clone: Its cognate antigen is unknown.

PCR amplification relied on 60 Vbeta primers (plus 13 Jbeta primers). TCRdb's table, derived via immunoSEQ multiplex PCR, lists solely in-frame clones and lacks some. The sample includes 200,000 or so clones, over 75% seen only once; the top ten take about 0.1%. Germline lookup yields CDR1 LGHNA and CDR2 YNFKEQ. CDR3 size: 15 residues. With 3 bases clipped from V and 10 bases from J, the junction kept 8 bases outside the gene matches. This TCR was recovered from a boy younger than 10 in good health and CMV-seronegative. The chain employs TRBV4-2 and TRBJ1-6; the match to TRBD1 covers 8 bases. The sample taken for sequencing was PBMCs. This CDR3 is CASSQSMTGVSPLHF. CDR3 sequence (DNA): TGTGCCAGCAGCCAGTCCATGACAGGGGTCTCACCCCTCCACTTT.